This passage covers 5 T cell receptor beta chains from one sample sequenced in a study of T cells after yellow fever vaccination. TCRdb independently ran MiXCR on the 5' RACE reads; one entry per CDR3 protein. The top ten hold 15% to 20% of the sample, which has a few hundred thousand distinct CDR3 sequences, around 17% seen once. Sequencing used PBMCs, obtained about 5 days after the first yellow fever vaccination. The source is a young man who received the YFV17D yellow fever vaccine.

This chain uses TRBV7-9 with TRBJ2-7; D is uncertain. V lost 5 bases to trimming and J lost 2 bases, with 10 bases between them. The CDR3 sequence is 13 residues long. CDR1 and CDR2 (germline): SEHNR, FQNEAQ (reference sequence). CDR3: CASSPTETYEQYF. For the CDR3, the DNA is TGTGCCAGCAGCCCCACAGAGACCTACGAGCAGTACTTC.

This chain connects TRBV6-5 to TRBJ2-2; 7 bases match TRBD2. CDR1 is MNHEY and CDR2 is SVGAGI in the germline V gene. The CDR3 spans 16 residues. The junction had 6 bases not matched to a gene; V was cut back by 2 bases and J by 3 bases. CDR3 coding DNA: TGTGCCAGCAGTTACGGGAGGGGTCGAGACACCGGGGAGCTGTTTTTT. Protein product: CASSYGRGRDTGELFF.

There are a few counts of this clonotype. V gene TRBV7-2 combines with J gene TRBJ1-5, with D maybe TRBD1 (6 bases). The CDR3 is 13 residues long. Germline lookup yields CDR1 SGHTA and CDR2 FQGNSA. V gave up 5 bases and J gave up 5 bases, with 10 bases separating them. The CDR3 sequence is CASSPWTDQPQHF. In DNA, the CDR3 is TGTGCCAGCAGCCCGTGGACAGATCAGCCCCAGCATTTT.

The gene calls are TRBV6-5 and TRBJ1-2, with 7 bases that match TRBD1. The CDR3 is 14 amino acids. Germline V CDR1 and CDR2: MNHEY, SVGAGI. V dropped 4 bases and J dropped 0; count of bases not matched to a gene: 2. The CDR3 spells CASSWDRANYGYTF. CDR3 DNA sequence: TGTGCCAGCAGTTGGGACAGAGCTAACTATGGCTACACCTTC.

This clonotype was counted between two and nine times. The chain employs TRBV7-9 and TRBJ2-1; D is undetermined. Trimming shortened V by 7 bases and J by 4 bases, and 11 bases separated the two germline ends. Germline CDR1 reads SEHNR; CDR2 reads FQNEAQ (reference sequence). This CDR3 has 13 residues. DNA of the CDR3: TGTGCCAGCACCGACCAGTCTTACAATGAGCAGTTCTTC. Residues: CASTDQSYNEQFF.